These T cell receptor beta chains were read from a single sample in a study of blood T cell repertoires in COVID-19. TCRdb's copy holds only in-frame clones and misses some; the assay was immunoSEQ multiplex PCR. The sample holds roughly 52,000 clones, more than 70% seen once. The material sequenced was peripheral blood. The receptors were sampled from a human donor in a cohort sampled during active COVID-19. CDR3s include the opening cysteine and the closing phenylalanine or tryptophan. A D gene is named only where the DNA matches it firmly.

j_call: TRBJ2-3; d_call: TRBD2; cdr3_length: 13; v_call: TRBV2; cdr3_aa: CASSGREGDTQYF; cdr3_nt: TGTGCCAGCAGCGGCAGGGAGGGGGATACGCAGTATTTT
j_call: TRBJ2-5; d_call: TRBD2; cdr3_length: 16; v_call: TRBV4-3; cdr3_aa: CASSQDLASGQETQYF; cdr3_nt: TGCGCCAGCAGCCAAGATCTCGCTAGCGGGCAAGAGACCCAGTACTTC
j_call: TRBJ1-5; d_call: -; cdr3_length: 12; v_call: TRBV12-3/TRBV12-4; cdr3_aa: CASSLGGRTQHF; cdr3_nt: TGTGCCAGCAGTTTAGGGGGGCGGACCCAGCATTTT
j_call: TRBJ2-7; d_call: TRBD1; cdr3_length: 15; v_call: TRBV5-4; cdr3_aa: CASSLAGTGKSEQYF; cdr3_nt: TGTGCCAGCAGCTTGGCCGGGACAGGGAAAAGCGAGCAGTACTTC
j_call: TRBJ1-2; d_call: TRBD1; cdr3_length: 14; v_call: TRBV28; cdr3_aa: CASSFRTGVYSYTF; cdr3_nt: TGTGCCAGCAGTTTTCGGACAGGGGTATATAGCTACACCTTC
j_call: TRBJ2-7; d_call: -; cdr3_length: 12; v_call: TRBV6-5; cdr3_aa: CASRQQGGEQYF; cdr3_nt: TGTGCCAGCAGACAACAGGGCGGCGAGCAGTACTTC
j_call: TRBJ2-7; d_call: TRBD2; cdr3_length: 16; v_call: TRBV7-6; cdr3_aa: CASSSSGTSGGLEQYF; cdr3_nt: TGTGCCAGCAGCTCCTCCGGGACTAGCGGGGGGCTGGAGCAGTACTTC
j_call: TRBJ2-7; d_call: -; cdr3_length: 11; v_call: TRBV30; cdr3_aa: CAWRRSYEQYF; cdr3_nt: TGTGCCTGGAGGAGGTCCTACGAGCAGTACTTC
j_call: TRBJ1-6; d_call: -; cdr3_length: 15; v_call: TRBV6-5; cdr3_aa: CASSYIGSGNSPLHF; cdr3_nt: TGTGCCAGCAGTTACATCGGCAGCGGAAATTCACCCCTCCACTTT
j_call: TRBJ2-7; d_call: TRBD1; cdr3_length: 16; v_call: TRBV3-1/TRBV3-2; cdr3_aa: CASSQGFGTASYEQYF; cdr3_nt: TGTGCCAGCAGCCAAGGTTTCGGGACAGCTTCCTACGAGCAGTACTTC